The T cell receptor beta chain described here comes from a study of OX40 agonist ivuxolimab in advanced cancers. The overall study: Cancers in dose escalation were hepatocellular, melanoma, renal cell and head and neck. Broader study findings: Both CD4+ and CD8+ T cell populations in blood had undergone clonal expansion by week 6 at 0.1 to 3.0 mg/kg. Determination of antigen specificity was not performed for the expanded peripheral T cells. Fewer expanded clones were found on average in CD4+ than in CD8+ T cells.

A remark on this clone: What it recognizes is unknown.

The CDR3 is made up of 14 amino acids. V lost 6 bases and J lost 4; bases outside the gene matches: 5. Germline V CDR1 and CDR2: WNHNN, SYGVQD (reference sequence). Generated by immunoSEQ multiplex PCR, the TCRdb table keeps only in-frame clones and is missing some. The sample holds 50,000 to 75,000 clones, around 85% seen once. This chain connects TRBV10-1 to TRBJ2-3; 9 nucleotides match TRBD2. This TCR derives from an adult with an advanced solid tumor such as melanoma, head and neck, liver or kidney cancer. The input for sequencing was CD4+ or CD8+ T cells sorted from blood, taken in a trial of the OX40 agonist ivuxolimab. This CDR3 is CASSGTSPADTQYF. The DNA for the CDR3 is TGCGCCAGCAGCGGGACTAGCCCCGCAGATACGCAGTATTTT.